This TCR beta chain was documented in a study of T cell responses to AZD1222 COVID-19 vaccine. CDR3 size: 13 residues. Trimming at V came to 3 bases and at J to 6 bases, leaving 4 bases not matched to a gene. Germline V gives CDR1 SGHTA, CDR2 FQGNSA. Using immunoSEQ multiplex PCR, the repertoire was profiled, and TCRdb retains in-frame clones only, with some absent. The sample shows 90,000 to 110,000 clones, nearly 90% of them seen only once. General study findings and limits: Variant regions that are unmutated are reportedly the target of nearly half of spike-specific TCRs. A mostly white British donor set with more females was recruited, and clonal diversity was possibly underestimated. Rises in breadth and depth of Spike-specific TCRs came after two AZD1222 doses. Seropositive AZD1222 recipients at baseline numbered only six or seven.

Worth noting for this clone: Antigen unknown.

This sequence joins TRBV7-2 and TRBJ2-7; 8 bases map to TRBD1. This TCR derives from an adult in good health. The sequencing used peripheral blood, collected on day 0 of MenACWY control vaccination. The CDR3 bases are TGTGCCAGCAGCTTTGGGGACAGGCGCGAGCAGTACTTC. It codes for CASSFGDRREQYF.